Here is one TCR beta chain with its context. The antigen is undetermined. This entry comes from a study of shared clonotypes between healthy human individuals. Study-wide context: Two female and a few male donors aged 18 to 49 were enrolled.

V gave up 0 bases and J gave up 3 bases, with 24 bases separating them. This CDR3 has 19 residues. Germline V gene sequence: CDR1 LNHNV, CDR2 YYDKDF (reference sequence). Sequencing was performed with immunoSEQ multiplex PCR; in TCRdb, only in-frame clones are kept and a portion is missing. This sample has 2 million to 2.5 million clones; over 90% occur once, and the top ten carry about 0.37%. General study findings and limits: Some naive CD4 clonotypes, 4% to 6%, turned up in common across a handful of donors. In the sorted subsets, rarefaction showed sequencing was incomplete despite large depth.

This TCR was sampled from a man in his late teens or twenties in good health. Some clones in this sample may be carry-over from other donors' samples. Sample: naive CD4+ T cells from PBMCs. Regarding subset: CD45RA+ positively selected. V is TRBV15 and J is TRBJ2-7; perhaps TRBD1 as D (6 bases). CDR3 protein: CATSRDLPGPGGYRYEQYF. The CDR3 DNA is TGTGCCACCAGCAGAGATCTCCCGGGACCTGGGGGCTATCGCTACGAGCAGTACTTC.